This TCR beta chain was sequenced in a study of cytomegalovirus exposure and HLA in healthy donors. Study-wide points: In the roughly 130 validation repertoires, a later analysis found that first-cohort TCR clusters tended to co-occur.

Sequenced by immunoSEQ multiplex PCR; TCRdb stores in-frame clones only, minus some. Among under 95,000 clones listed, approximately 90% were seen once. This clone was seen once. What it binds is not known. There are 14 residues in the CDR3. The germline V gene encodes CDR1 SQVTM and CDR2 ANQGSEA. V shed 4 bases, J shed 3 bases, and the junction held 8 bases outside the gene matches. The V gene is TRBV29-1, the J gene TRBJ2-7, with 8 bases identical to TRBD2. The TCR originated in a man between 25 and 39 years old in good health and CMV-seronegative. Sequences were obtained from PBMCs. In DNA form, the CDR3 reads TGCAGCGTTGTAGAAGCGGGGGCCTTCTACGAGCAGTACTTC. This sequence encodes CSVVEAGAFYEQYF.